This entry features one T cell receptor beta chain sequence. Treatment: around 19 received Ad26.COV2.S at low or high dose, single or two shots; about 5 received placebo; per-sample allocation not given. Day 63 following the first vaccine or placebo injection was when the samples were taken. The CDR3 has 14 amino acids. Deletions cut 0 bases from V and 4 bases from J, with 10 bases between. Germline CDR1 and CDR2: SGHNT and YYREEE (reference sequence). The data originate from a study of Ad26.COV2.S vaccination and SARS-CoV-2 variants. Study background: In the COV1001 trial, the donor was in the Ad26.COV2.S arm.

The table came from immunoSEQ multiplex PCR; TCRdb's copy has only in-frame clones and leaves some out. The sample contains around 380,000 clones, roughly nine tenths of which appear only once. Sample: peripheral blood, taken in a trial of Ad26.COV2.S vaccine versus placebo. The V call is TRBV5-4, the J call TRBJ1-1; possible D gene TRBD1, 6 bases. This TCR came from a person aged 18-65 years who received the Ad26.COV2.S COVID-19 vaccine or a placebo. This chain's CDR3 is CASSLDTGPTEAFF. Written as DNA, the CDR3 is TGTGCCAGCAGCTTGGACACAGGGCCCACTGAAGCTTTCTTT.